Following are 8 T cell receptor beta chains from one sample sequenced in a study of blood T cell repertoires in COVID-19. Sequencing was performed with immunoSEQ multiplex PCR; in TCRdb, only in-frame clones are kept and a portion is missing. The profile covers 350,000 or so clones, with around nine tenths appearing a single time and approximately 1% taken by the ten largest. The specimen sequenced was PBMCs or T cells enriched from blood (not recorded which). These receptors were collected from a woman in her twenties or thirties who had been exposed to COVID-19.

The CDR3 protein is CASRPAGTDEKLFF. Here the CDR3 DNA reads TGTGCCAGCAGGCCTGCAGGGACAGATGAAAAACTGTTTTTT. V gene TRBV7-9 combines with J gene TRBJ1-4; TRBD1 aligns across 7 bases. The CDR3 runs 14 residues. The germline gives CDR1 SEHNR, CDR2 FQNEAQ (reference sequence). Unmatched junction bases numbered 7, after V lost 6 bases and J lost 6 bases.

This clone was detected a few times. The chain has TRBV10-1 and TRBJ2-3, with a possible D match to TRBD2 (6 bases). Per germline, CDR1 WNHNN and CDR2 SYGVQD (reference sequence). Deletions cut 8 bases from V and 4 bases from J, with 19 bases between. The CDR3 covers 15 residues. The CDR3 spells CASRGSVSGADTQYF. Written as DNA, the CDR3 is TGCGCCAGCCGTGGCAGCGTGTCGGGAGCAGATACGCAGTATTTT.

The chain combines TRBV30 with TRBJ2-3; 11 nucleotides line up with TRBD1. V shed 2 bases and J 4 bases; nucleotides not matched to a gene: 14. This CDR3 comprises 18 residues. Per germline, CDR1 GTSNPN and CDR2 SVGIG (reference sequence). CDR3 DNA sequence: TGTGCCTGGAGTCAAATTGCGAGGGGACAGGGGGTGCCAGATACGCAGTATTTT. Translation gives CAWSQIARGQGVPDTQYF.

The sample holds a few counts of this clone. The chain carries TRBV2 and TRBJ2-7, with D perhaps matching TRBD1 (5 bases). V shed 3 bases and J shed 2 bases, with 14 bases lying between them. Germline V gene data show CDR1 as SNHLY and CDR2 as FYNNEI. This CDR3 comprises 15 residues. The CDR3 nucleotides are TGTGCCAGCAGTGAGGGGCAGTTGGGTCCCTACGAGCAGTACTTC. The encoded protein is CASSEGQLGPYEQYF.

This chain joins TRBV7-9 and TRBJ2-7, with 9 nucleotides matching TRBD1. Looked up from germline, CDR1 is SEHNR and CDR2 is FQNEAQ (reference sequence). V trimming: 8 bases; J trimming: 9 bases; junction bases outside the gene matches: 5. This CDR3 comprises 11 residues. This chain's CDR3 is CASDRGFGQYF. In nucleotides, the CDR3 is TGTGCCAGCGACAGGGGGTTTGGGCAGTACTTC.

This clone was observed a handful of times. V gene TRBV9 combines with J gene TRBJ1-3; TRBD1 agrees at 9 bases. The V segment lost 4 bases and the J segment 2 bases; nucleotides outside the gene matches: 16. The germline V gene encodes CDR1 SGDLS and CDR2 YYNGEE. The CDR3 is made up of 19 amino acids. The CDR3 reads CASSSGTYNRDRAGNTIYF. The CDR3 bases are TGTGCCAGCAGCTCCGGAACCTACAACCGGGACAGGGCTGGAAACACCATATATTTT.

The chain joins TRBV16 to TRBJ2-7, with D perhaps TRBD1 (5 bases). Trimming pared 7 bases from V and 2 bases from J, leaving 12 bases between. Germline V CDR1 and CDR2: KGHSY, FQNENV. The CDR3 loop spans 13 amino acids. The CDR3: CASIPGFPYEQYF. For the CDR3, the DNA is TGTGCCAGCATCCCAGGGTTTCCCTACGAGCAGTACTTC. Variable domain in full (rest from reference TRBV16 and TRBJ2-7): GEEVAQTPKHLVRGEGQKAKLYCAPIKGHSYVFWYQQVLKNEFKFLISFQNENVFDETGMPKERFSAKCLPNSPCSLEIQATKLEDSAVYFCASIPGFPYEQYFGPGTRLTVT.

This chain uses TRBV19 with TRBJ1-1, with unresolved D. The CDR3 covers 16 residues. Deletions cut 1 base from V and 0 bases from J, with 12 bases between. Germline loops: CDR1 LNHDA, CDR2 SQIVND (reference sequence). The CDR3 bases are TGTGCCAGTAGTATAGGACGGAGCGCCATGAACACTGAAGCTTTCTTT. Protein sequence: CASSIGRSAMNTEAFF. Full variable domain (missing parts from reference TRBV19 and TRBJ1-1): DGGITQSPKYLFRKEGQNVTLSCEQNLNHDAMYWYRQDPGQGLRLIYYSQIVNDFQKGDIAEGYSVSREKKESFPLTVTSAQKNPTAFYLCASSIGRSAMNTEAFFGQGTRLTVV.